The sequence of this T cell receptor beta chain was determined in a study of blood T cell repertoires in COVID-19. Study as a whole: Acute and convalescent COVID-19 specimens originated in the United States, Italy and Spain.

Profiling relied on immunoSEQ multiplex PCR, and the TCRdb table lists in-frame clones only, not all of them. The sample lists fewer than 250,000 clones, around 84% occurring once. The CDR3 loop spans 14 amino acids. Trimming took 4 bases from V and 1 from J, leaving 10 bases between them. Germline V gives CDR1 MGHRA, CDR2 YSYEKL. What was sequenced was PBMCs or T cells enriched from blood (not recorded which). This clonotype originated in a middle-aged woman who had recovered from COVID-19. This rearrangement joins TRBV4-1 to TRBJ1-1, with D uncertain. The CDR3 nucleotides are TGCGCCAGCAGCCGCCTCAGAGGGAACACTGAAGCTTTCTTT. It codes for CASSRLRGNTEAFF.